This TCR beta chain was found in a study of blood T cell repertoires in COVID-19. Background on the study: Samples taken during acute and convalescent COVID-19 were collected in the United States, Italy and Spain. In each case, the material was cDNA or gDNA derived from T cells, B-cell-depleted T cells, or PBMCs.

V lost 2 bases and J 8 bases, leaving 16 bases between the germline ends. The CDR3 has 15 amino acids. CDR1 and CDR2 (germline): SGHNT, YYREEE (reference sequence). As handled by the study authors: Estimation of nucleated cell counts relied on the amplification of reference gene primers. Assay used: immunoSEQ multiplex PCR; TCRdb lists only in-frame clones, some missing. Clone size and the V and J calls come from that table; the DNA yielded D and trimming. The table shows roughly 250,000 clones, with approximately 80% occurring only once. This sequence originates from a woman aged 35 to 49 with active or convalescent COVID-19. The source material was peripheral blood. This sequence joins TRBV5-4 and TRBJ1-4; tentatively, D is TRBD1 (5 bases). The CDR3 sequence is CASSLQASHGEKLFF. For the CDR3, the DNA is TGTGCCAGCAGCTTACAGGCCAGCCATGGGGAAAAACTGTTTTTT.